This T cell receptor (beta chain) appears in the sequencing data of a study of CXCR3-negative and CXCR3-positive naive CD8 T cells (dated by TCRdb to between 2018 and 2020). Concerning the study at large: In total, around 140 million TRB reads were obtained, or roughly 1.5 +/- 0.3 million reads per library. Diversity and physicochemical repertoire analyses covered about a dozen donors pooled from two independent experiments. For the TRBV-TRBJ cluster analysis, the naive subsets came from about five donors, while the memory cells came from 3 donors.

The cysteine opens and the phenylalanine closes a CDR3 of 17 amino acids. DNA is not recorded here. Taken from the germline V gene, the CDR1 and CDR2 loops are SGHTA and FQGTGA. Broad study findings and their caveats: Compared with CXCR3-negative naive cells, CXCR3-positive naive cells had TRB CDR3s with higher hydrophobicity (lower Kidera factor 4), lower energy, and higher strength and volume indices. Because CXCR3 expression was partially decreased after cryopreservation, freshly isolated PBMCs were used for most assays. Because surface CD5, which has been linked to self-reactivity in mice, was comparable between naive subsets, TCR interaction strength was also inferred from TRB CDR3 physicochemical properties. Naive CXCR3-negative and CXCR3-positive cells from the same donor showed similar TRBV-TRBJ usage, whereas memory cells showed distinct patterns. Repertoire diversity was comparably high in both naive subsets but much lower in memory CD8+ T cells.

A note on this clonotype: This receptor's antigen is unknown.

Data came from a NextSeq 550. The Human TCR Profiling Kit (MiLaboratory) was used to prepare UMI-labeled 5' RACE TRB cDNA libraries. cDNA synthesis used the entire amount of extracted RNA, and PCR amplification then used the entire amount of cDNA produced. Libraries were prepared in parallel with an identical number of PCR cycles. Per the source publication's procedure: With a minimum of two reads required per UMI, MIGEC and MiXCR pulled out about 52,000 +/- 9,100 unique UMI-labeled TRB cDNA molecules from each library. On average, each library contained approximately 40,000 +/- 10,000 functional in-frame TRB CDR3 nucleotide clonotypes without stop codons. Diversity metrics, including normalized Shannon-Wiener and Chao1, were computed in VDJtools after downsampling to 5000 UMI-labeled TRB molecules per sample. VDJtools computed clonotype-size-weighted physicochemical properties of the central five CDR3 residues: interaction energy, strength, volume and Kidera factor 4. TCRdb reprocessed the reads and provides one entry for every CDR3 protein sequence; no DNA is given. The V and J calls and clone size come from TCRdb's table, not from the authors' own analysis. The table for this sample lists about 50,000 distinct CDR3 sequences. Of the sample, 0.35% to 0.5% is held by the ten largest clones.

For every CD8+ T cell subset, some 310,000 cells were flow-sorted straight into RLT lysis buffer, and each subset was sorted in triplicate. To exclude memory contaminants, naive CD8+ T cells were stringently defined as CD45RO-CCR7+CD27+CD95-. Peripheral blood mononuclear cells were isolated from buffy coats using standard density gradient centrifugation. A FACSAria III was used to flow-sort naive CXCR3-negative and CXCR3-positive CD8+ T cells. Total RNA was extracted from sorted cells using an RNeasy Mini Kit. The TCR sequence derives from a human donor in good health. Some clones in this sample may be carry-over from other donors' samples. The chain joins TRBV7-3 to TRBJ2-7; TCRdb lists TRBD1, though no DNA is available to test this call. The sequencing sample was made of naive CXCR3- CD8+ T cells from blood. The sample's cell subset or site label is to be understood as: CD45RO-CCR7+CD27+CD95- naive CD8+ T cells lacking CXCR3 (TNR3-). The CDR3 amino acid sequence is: CASSQPPTGGTSYEQYF.